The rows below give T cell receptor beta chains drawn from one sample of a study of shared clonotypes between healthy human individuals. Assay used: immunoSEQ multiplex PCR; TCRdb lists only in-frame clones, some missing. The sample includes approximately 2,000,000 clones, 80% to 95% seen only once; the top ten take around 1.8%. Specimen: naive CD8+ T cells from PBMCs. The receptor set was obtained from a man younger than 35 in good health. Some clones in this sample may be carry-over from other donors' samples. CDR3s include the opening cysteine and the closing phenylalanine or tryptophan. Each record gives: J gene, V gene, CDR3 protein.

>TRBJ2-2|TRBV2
CASSLYGGAQNTGELFF
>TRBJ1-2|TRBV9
CASSVGNLDYGYTF
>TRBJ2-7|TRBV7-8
CASSLNSRDSFREQYF
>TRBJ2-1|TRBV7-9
CASSSPGLGNNEQFF
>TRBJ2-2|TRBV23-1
CASSQPTGSAYEHTGELFF
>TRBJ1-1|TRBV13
CASSPKRTGWTEAFF
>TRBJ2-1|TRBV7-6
CASSLAAGMTSGRNEQFF
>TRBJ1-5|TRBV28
CASRSWGGDQPQHF
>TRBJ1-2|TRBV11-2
CASTSDRTNYGYTF
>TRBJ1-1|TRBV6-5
CASSSPGTGNTEAFF
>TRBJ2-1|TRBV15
CATSRDLGGSVYNEQFF
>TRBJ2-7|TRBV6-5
CASSYSLGQAYYEQYF
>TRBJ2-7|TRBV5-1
CASSLAGPSYEQYF
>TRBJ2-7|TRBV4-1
CASSQESSSSYEQYF
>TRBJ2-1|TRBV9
CASSVFGSANNEQFF
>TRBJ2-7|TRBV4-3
CASSQADRGTYEQYF
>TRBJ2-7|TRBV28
CASSFPNSGNRYEQYF